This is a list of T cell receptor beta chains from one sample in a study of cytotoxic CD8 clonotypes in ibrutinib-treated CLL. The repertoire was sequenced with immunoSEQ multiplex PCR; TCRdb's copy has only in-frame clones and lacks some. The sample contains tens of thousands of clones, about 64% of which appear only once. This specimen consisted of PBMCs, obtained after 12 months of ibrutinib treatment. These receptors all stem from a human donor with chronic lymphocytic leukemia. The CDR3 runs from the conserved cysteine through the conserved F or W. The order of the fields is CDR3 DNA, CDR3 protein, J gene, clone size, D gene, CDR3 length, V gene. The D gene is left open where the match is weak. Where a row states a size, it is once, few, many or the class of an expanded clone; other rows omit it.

CDR3 DNA: TGCGCCAGCAGCCAAGGGTCGTCAGGGGTCTCCTACGAGCAGTACTTC; CDR3 protein: CASSQGSSGVSYEQYF; J gene: TRBJ2-7; clone size: -; D gene: -; CDR3 length: 16; V gene: TRBV4-1
CDR3 DNA: TGTGCCAGCAGCCCCGGGGGGGGACGAAACACCATATATTTT; CDR3 protein: CASSPGGGRNTIYF; J gene: TRBJ1-3; clone size: medium-sized; D gene: -; CDR3 length: 14; V gene: TRBV28
CDR3 DNA: TGTGCCAGCAGCCCCGCCGACTCCTACGAGCAGTACTTC; CDR3 protein: CASSPADSYEQYF; J gene: TRBJ2-7; clone size: -; D gene: -; CDR3 length: 13; V gene: TRBV7-9
CDR3 DNA: TGTGCCAGCAGCTTAGCTGCGGGGTCGAACACCGGGGAGCTGTTTTTT; CDR3 protein: CASSLAAGSNTGELFF; J gene: TRBJ2-2; clone size: -; D gene: -; CDR3 length: 16; V gene: TRBV11-2
CDR3 DNA: TGTGCCAGCAGTTTTCGTCTGAACACTGAAGCTTTCTTT; CDR3 protein: CASSFRLNTEAFF; J gene: TRBJ1-1; clone size: -; D gene: -; CDR3 length: 13; V gene: TRBV28
CDR3 DNA: TGTGCCTGGGGGACAGAAAGGACTGAAGCTTTCTTT; CDR3 protein: CAWGTERTEAFF; J gene: TRBJ1-1; clone size: -; D gene: TRBD1; CDR3 length: 12; V gene: TRBV30
CDR3 DNA: TGTGCCAGCTCAATATCAGCCAGGGGAGGTGGGACTGAAGCTTTCTTT; CDR3 protein: CASSISARGGGTEAFF; J gene: TRBJ1-1; clone size: -; D gene: -; CDR3 length: 16; V gene: TRBV18
CDR3 DNA: TGTGCCAGCAGTTTATGGGGGACGACGACCCACGAGCAGTACTTC; CDR3 protein: CASSLWGTTTHEQYF; J gene: TRBJ2-7; clone size: -; D gene: -; CDR3 length: 15; V gene: TRBV28
CDR3 DNA: TGTGCCAGCAGGGGACAGGGACAAGAGACCCAGTACTTC; CDR3 protein: CASRGQGQETQYF; J gene: TRBJ2-5; clone size: few; D gene: TRBD1; CDR3 length: 13; V gene: TRBV6-1
CDR3 DNA: TGTGCCAGCTCACCCGCCACCCCTAATGAAAAACTGTTTTTT; CDR3 protein: CASSPATPNEKLFF; J gene: TRBJ1-4; clone size: -; D gene: -; CDR3 length: 14; V gene: TRBV18